This T cell receptor (beta chain) was found in a study of regulatory and conventional T cells in RAG deficiency. Overall study findings and caveats: Treg unique TCR beta sequences were around 100-fold fewer in Omenn syndrome and CID/AS patients than controls. RAG-deficient patients showed markedly lower Shannon entropy and higher Simpson indices than control T-cell subsets. Patient subsets had shorter CDR3s; Omenn Treg-Tconv overlap exceeded 90%.

Points on this clone: Its antigen is undetermined.

Germline assignment: CDR1 MNHEY and CDR2 SMNVEV (reference sequence). Trimming removed 2 bases at V and 1 base at J, with 14 bases between. The CDR3 runs 16 residues. The assay was immunoSEQ multiplex PCR, and TCRdb's table has in-frame clones only and misses some. The sample gives 30,000 to 35,000 clones, 90% of which show up once; about 4.9% is in the top ten. This sample also appeared in a second study, on regulatory T cells. This second study notes: The PCR used 52 TRBV and 13 TRBJ primers.

The TCR sequence derives from a human donor in good health. Input material: CD8+ T cells sorted from blood. The rearrangement links TRBV27 to TRBJ2-5, with D perhaps TRBD2 (7 bases). The CDR3 nucleotides are TGTGCCAGCAGTTTAAGGGGGGAGGGGAGCCAAGAGACCCAGTACTTC. This codes for CASSLRGEGSQETQYF.